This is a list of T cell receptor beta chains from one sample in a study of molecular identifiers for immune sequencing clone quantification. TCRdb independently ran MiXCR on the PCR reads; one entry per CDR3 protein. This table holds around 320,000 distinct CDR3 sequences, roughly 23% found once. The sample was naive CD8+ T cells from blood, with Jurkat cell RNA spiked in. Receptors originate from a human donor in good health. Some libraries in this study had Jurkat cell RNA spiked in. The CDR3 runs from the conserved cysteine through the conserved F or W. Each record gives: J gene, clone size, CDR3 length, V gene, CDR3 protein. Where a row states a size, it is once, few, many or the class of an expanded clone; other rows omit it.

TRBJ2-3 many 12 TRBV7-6 CASSWTTDTQYF
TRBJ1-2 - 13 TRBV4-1 CASSQVSGYGYTF
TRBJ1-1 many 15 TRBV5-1 CASSLVESAYTEAFF
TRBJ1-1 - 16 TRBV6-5 CASSYSGAGRNTEAFF
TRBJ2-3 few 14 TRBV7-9 CASSYSHNTDTQYF
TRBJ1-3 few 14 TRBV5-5 CASSGDSVENTIYF
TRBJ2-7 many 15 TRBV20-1 CSARDLGGPSYEQYF
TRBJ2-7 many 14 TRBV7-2 CASSLAPAFYEQYF
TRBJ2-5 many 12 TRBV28 CASSSGGETQYF
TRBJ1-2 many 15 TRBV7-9 CASSPPWEANYGYTF
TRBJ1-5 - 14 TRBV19 CASSIKGPWQPQHF
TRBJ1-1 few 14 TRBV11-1 CASSPSHRVTEAFF
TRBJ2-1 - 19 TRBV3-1 CASSQVPINPGLARNEQFF
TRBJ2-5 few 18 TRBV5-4 CASSGRTGQLSYQETQYF
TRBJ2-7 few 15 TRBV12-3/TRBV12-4 CASSLNGQGGYEQYF
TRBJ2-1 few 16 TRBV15 CATSRDSSGAFMGQFF
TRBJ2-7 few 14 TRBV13 CASSAADTTYEQYF
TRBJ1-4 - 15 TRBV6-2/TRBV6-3 CAGSPDREKYEKLFF
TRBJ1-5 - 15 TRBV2 CASSRDRGNNQPQHF
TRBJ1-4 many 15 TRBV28 CASSSEQETYVKLFF
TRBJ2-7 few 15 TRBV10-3 CAISDPSGGHYEQYF
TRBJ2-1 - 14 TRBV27 CASSPDRFPTEQFF
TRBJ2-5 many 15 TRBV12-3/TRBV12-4 CASSLGLAGGETQYF
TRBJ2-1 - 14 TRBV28 CASSLFGGGNEQFF
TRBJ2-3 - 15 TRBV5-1 CASSLEQGGTGTQYF
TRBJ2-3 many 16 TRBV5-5 CASSRWLSGGPDTQYF
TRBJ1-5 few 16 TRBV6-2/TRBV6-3 CASSYLGIFSNQPQHF
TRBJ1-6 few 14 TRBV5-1 CASSLDRGNSPLHF
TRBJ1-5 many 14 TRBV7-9 CASSTSQSSQPQHF
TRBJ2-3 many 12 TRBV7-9 CASSSGQDTQYF
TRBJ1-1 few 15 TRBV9 CASSVSGGMNTEAFF
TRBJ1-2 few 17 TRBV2 CASIEGDRGPLSYGYTF
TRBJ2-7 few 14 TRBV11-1 CASSFGSGMGEQYF
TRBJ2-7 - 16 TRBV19 CASSIGGPASSYEQYF
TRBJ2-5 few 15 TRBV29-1 CSVSGLGLGQETQYF
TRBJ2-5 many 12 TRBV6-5 CASSSHAVAQYF
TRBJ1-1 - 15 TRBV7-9 CASSWGQGDFGEAFF
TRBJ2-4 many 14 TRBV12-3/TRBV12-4 CASSSGLAKNIQYF
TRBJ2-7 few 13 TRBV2 CASSEGSSLEQYF
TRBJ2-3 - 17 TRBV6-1 CASSVMATGIYTDTQYF
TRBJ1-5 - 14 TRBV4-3 CASSQGTGGLPQHF
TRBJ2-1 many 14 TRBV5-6 CASSGRDFYNEQFF
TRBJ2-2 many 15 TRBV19 CATGPGQGATGELFF